This T cell receptor beta chain derives from a study of OX40 agonist ivuxolimab in advanced cancers. Sequenced by immunoSEQ multiplex PCR; TCRdb stores in-frame clones only, minus some. In the table there are some 50,000 clones, about 88% of which are singletons. The CDR3 extends over 16 amino acids. Germline lookup yields CDR1 SQVTM and CDR2 ANQGSEA. Germline trimming cut 1 base from V and 2 bases from J; bases unmatched to any gene: 9. The material sequenced was CD4+ or CD8+ T cells sorted from blood, taken in a trial of the OX40 agonist ivuxolimab. This receptor was identified in an adult with an advanced solid tumor such as melanoma, head and neck, liver or kidney cancer. The gene calls are TRBV29-1 and TRBJ2-7, with 9 bases fitting TRBD1. In DNA, the CDR3 is TGCAGCGTTGAAGGAGCTTGGGACAGGGACCCCTACGAGCAGTACTTC. Its translation: CSVEGAWDRDPYEQYF.